This is a list of T cell receptor beta chains from one sample in a study of identical twins. TCRdb ran MiXCR on the 5' RACE reads and lists one entry per CDR3 protein. The sample carries hundreds of thousands of distinct CDR3 sequences, approximately 24% recorded once. Another study also made use of these data, one on T cells expressing NK-cell markers.

The sequenced sample consisted of CD4+ T cells sorted from blood. These receptors all come from a woman between 18 and 29 years old in good health. The CDR3 runs from the conserved cysteine through the conserved F or W. D genes are given only for firm matches. Clone size is given for some rows only: seen once, a few or many times, or a class if the clone is expanded.

>TRBD1|TRBV5-1|15|TRBJ1-1|few
TGCGCCAGCAGGGAGGGGGCTGTATGGAAAACTGAAGCTTTCTTT
CASREGAVWKTEAFF
>.|TRBV20-1|12|TRBJ2-5|once
TGCAGTGCTAGAAAGGGGTCGGAGACCCAGTACTTC
CSARKGSETQYF
>.|TRBV10-3|13|TRBJ2-7|many
TGTGCCATCAGGAGAGAGGGTTACTACGAGCAGTACTTC
CAIRREGYYEQYF
>.|TRBV12-3/TRBV12-4|13|TRBJ2-2|few
TGTGCCAGCACTCTCCACGGCGGGGGGGAGCTGTTTTTT
CASTLHGGGELFF
>TRBD1|TRBV12-3/TRBV12-4|15|TRBJ2-1|.
TGTGCCAGCAGGACGGGACAGGGGGCATACAATGAGCAGTTCTTC
CASRTGQGAYNEQFF
>.|TRBV20-1|14|TRBJ2-7|.
TGCAGTGTTACCCTAAGTAGCGGTACCTACGAGCAGTACTTC
CSVTLSSGTYEQYF
>.|TRBV20-1|15|TRBJ1-1|few
TGCAGTGCTAGACCACCGGGACTTCTGAACACTGAAGCTTTCTTT
CSARPPGLLNTEAFF
>.|TRBV6-1|11|TRBJ1-1|.
TGTGCCAGCAGCAAATGGACTGAAGCTTTCTTT
CASSKWTEAFF
>.|TRBV3-1|15|TRBJ1-1|many
TGTGCCAGCAGCCAAGCCGGCGGATTAGCGAGTGAAGCTTTCTTT
CASSQAGGLASEAFF
>TRBD1|TRBV6-1|15|TRBJ2-2|few
TGTGCCAGCAGCCGGGGACAGGCGAAATCCGGGGAGCTGTTTTTT
CASSRGQAKSGELFF
>.|TRBV4-2|14|TRBJ2-3|.
TGTGCCAGCAGCCGGGACATTAGCACAGATACGCAGTATTTT
CASSRDISTDTQYF
>TRBD2|TRBV4-1|15|TRBJ2-1|few
TGCGCCAGCAGCCAAGATCGTAGCGGGAGTGAGGAGCAGTTCTTC
CASSQDRSGSEEQFF
>.|TRBV2|15|TRBJ2-5|.
TGTGCCAGCAGTGATCAGCAGGGCGCGGAAGAGACCCAGTACTTC
CASSDQQGAEETQYF
>TRBD2|TRBV5-1|18|TRBJ2-5|.
TGCGCCAGCAGCCACTGGTGGCCTAGCGGGGGGCGCAAAGAGACCCAGTACTTC
CASSHWWPSGGRKETQYF
>.|TRBV6-5|15|TRBJ2-2|.
TGTGCCAGCAGTTACTCGCGGCAGGCGGGCGGGGAGCTGTTTTTT
CASSYSRQAGGELFF
>.|TRBV20-1|14|TRBJ2-5|few
TGCAGTGCTAGAGGGGGGATTCTGGCAGAGACCCAGTACTTC
CSARGGILAETQYF
>.|TRBV5-1|13|TRBJ2-2|.
TGCGCCAGCAGCTCGGCTACGGGGAGGGAGCTGTTTTTT
CASSSATGRELFF
>TRBD1|TRBV7-9|14|TRBJ2-5|.
TGTGCCAGCAGCTCCGGACAGGGCTCGGAGACCCAGTACTTC
CASSSGQGSETQYF
>.|TRBV29-1|14|TRBJ2-3|.
TGCAGCGTTGTCGGGGCTGGGAGCACAGATACGCAGTATTTT
CSVVGAGSTDTQYF
>TRBD2|TRBV5-5|16|TRBJ2-2|.
TGTGCCAGCAGCTTGTTGCTAGCGGGAGCCCACGGGGAGCTGTTTTTT
CASSLLLAGAHGELFF
>.|TRBV6-5|15|TRBJ1-2|.
TGTGCCAGCAGTTACTCGATAGGGGTAAACTATGGCTACACCTTC
CASSYSIGVNYGYTF
>.|TRBV6-1|14|TRBJ1-1|few
TGTGCCAGCACCCAGCCGGGGGCTGGGACTGAAGCTTTCTTT
CASTQPGAGTEAFF
>.|TRBV7-6|16|TRBJ2-1|once
TGTGCCAGCAGCTTTGGCGAAGGCGGTACCTACAATGAGCAGTTCTTC
CASSFGEGGTYNEQFF
>TRBD2|TRBV12-3/TRBV12-4|15|TRBJ2-1|few
TGTGCCAGCAGTAAGGGACTAGGCCGCCTCAATGAGCAGTTCTTC
CASSKGLGRLNEQFF
>TRBD1|TRBV12-3/TRBV12-4|11|TRBJ2-7|.
TGTGCCAGCAACCAGGGGGCCGAGCAGTACTTC
CASNQGAEQYF
>TRBD2|TRBV6-1|18|TRBJ2-7|.
TGTGCCAGCACTGCCGGGACTAGCGGGAGTCAAAGCTCCTACGAGCAGTACTTC
CASTAGTSGSQSSYEQYF
>TRBD2|TRBV27|13|TRBJ2-3|few
TGTGCCAGCAGTTTAACGGGGGGAGATACGCAGTATTTT
CASSLTGGDTQYF
>.|TRBV19|12|TRBJ2-1|.
TGTGCCAGTAGTATAGGATACAATGAGCAGTTCTTC
CASSIGYNEQFF
>.|TRBV11-2|12|TRBJ2-4|few
TGTGCCAGCAGCTTTCTGGGGGCTTCCTCGCACTTC
CASSFLGASSHF